This T cell receptor (beta chain) appears in the sequencing data of a study of T cells after yellow fever vaccination. This clonotype has a handful of counts. Its antigen remains unknown. Findings and limits, study-wide: Boosting was followed by the reappearance of most primary-vaccination clones (about 96% CD4, 88% CD8). Secondary responses were weaker yet peaked faster, day 5 versus 15.

5'RACE template switching added a universal primer site and UMIs to TCR cDNA. One entry per CDR3 protein, called by TCRdb with MiXCR from the 5' RACE reads. The sample consists of a few hundred thousand distinct CDR3 sequences, under 9% of them appearing once. Material: CD4+ T cells sorted from PBMCs, obtained 5 days after the yellow fever booster vaccination. This receptor was taken from a man between 18 and 35 years old who received the YFV17D yellow fever vaccine.

The CDR3 DNA is TGCGCCAGCAGCGCAGGACAGCCTTACAATGAGCAGTTCTTC. Protein sequence: CASSAGQPYNEQFF. V usage is TRBV5-1 and J usage is TRBJ2-1, with D maybe TRBD1 (6 bases). V lost 4 bases to trimming and J lost 4 bases, with 12 bases between them. The CDR3 has 14 residues. Germline lookup yields CDR1 SGHRS and CDR2 YFSETQ.